This T cell receptor beta chain was identified in a study of OX40 agonist ivuxolimab in advanced cancers. The wider study: Partial responses were observed in three patients, of whom one had hepatocellular carcinoma and two had cutaneous melanoma.

Generated by immunoSEQ multiplex PCR, the TCRdb table keeps only in-frame clones and is missing some. The sample shows about 100,000 clones, 80% to 95% of them seen only once. This clone is a singleton in its sample. J was trimmed by 5 bases and V by 4 bases; bases with no gene match: 9. The germline gives CDR1 SQVTM, CDR2 ANQGSEA. The CDR3 contains 14 residues. This clonotype was sampled from an adult with an advanced solid tumor such as melanoma, head and neck, liver or kidney cancer. This specimen consisted of CD4+ or CD8+ T cells sorted from blood, obtained in a trial of the OX40 agonist ivuxolimab. The chain employs TRBV29-1 and TRBJ2-7; 9 bases are shared with TRBD1. The CDR3 protein is CSVVGTGGFNEQYF. CDR3 bases: TGCAGCGTTGTGGGCACAGGGGGCTTCAACGAGCAGTACTTC.